This T cell receptor beta chain was identified during a study of cytomegalovirus exposure and HLA in healthy donors. Study context: Genetic ancestry analysis placed around 76% of the 410 or so donors that were genotyped in the Caucasian-associated cluster.

Whole-study findings and limits: Altogether, some 160 TCR beta chains were recorded as cytomegalovirus-associated. CMV serostatus was the only recorded immune exposure for donors.

About this clone: Its cognate antigen is unknown.

60 Vbeta and 13 Jbeta primers were used in PCR. TCRdb keeps only in-frame clones here, not all; method: immunoSEQ multiplex PCR. The sample lists 150,000 to 200,000 clones; roughly 79% were seen once. The sample taken for sequencing was PBMCs. The receptor was isolated from a man younger than 35 in good health and CMV-seropositive.

CDR3 DNA sequence: TGCAGCGTGGAGGGTTTCGGCTACACCTTC. Protein product: CSVEGFGYTF. The chain recombines TRBV29-1 with TRBJ1-2, with unresolved D. From germline, CDR1 is SQVTM and CDR2 ANQGSEA. V gave up 6 bases and J gave up 8 bases, with 10 bases separating them. The CDR3 has 10 residues.